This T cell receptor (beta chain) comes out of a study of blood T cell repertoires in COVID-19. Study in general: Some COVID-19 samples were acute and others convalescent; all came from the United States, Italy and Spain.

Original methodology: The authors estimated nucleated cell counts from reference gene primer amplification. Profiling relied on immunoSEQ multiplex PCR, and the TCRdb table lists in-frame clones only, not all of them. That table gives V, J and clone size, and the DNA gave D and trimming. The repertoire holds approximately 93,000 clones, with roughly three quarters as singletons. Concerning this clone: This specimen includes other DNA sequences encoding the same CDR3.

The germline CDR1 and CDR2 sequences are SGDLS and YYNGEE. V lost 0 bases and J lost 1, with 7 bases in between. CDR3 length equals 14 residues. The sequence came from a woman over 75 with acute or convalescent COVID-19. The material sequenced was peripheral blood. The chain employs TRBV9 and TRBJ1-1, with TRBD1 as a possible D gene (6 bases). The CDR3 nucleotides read TGTGCCAGCAGCGTAGTAGGGGGGAACACTGAAGCTTTCTTT. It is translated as CASSVVGGNTEAFF.